These 10 T cell receptor beta chains were all obtained from the same sample, sequenced in a study of cytomegalovirus exposure and HLA in healthy donors. The primer mix had 60 Vbeta and 13 Jbeta primers. The assay was immunoSEQ multiplex PCR, and TCRdb's table has in-frame clones only and misses some. Among about 180,000 clones listed, about 80% were seen once. The sequenced sample was PBMCs. The receptors here all came from a man aged 25 to 40 in good health and CMV-seronegative.

The gene calls are TRBV5-8 and TRBJ2-1, with TRBD2 matching 8 bases. The ends lost 4 bases at V and 8 bases at J; junction bases unmatched: 11. This CDR3 comprises 15 residues. Per the germline V gene, CDR1 is SGHTS and CDR2 is YDEGEE. This CDR3 is CASSPGGGPRDEQFF. CDR3 DNA: TGTGCCAGCAGCCCGGGGGGGGGCCCCCGGGATGAGCAGTTCTTC.

This chain uses TRBV30 with TRBJ1-1, with D maybe TRBD1 (5 bases). The V end was cut by 5 bases, the J end by 6 bases, with 16 bases between. Per the germline V gene, CDR1 is GTSNPN and CDR2 is SVGIG (reference sequence). This CDR3 region has 13 residues. The CDR3 DNA follows: TGTGCCTGGGGAAAGAAGGTAGGGGCTGAAGCTTTCTTT. Its translation is CAWGKKVGAEAFF.

V is TRBV28 and J is TRBJ1-1; 8 bases agree with TRBD1. This CDR3 has 14 residues. The V gene's germline CDR1 is MDHEN and CDR2 SYDVKM. V trimming: 6 bases; J trimming: 5 bases; junction bases outside the gene matches: 8. CDR3 sequence reads: CASSSGQGATEAFF. The CDR3 region has the DNA TGTGCCAGCAGCTCCGGGCAGGGGGCGACTGAAGCTTTCTTT.

Only one count was recorded for this clone. The chain combines TRBV29-1 with TRBJ2-1; D perhaps matches TRBD2 (5 bases). The germline gives CDR1 SQVTM, CDR2 ANQGSEA. V was pared by 7 bases and J by 3 bases, with 13 bases between. CDR3 length: 13 amino acids. The CDR3 DNA is TGCAGCGCCCTATGGGAGAACTACAATGAGCAGTTCTTC. Amino acids: CSALWENYNEQFF.

In nucleotides, the CDR3 is TGTGCCAGCAGCTTAGTGGCGTCCGACTTTCAAAAACTGTTTTTT. Protein sequence: CASSLVASDFQKLFF. This chain links TRBV7-6 with TRBJ1-4, with no clear D. CDR1 is SGHVS and CDR2 is FNYEAQ in the germline V gene. Trimming stripped 1 base from V and 9 bases from J, with 15 bases between. This CDR3 contains 15 residues.

The V and J genes are TRBV5-6 and TRBJ2-5; a weak D match, TRBD2 (5 bases). The CDR3 has 16 residues. V was trimmed by 2 bases and J by 5 bases, leaving 19 bases between them. CDR1 and CDR2 (germline): SGHDT, YYEEEE. The CDR3 DNA is TGTGCCAGCAGCTTCTACCATCTTATTGGGAGTGAGACCCAGTACTTC. This sequence encodes CASSFYHLIGSETQYF.

This sequence joins TRBV27 and TRBJ1-1; a possible D gene is TRBD1 (5 bases). The germline V gene has CDR1 MNHEY and CDR2 SMNVEV (reference sequence). V lost 5 bases and J lost 1, with 11 bases in between. There are 14 residues in the CDR3. CDR3 loop: CASSPYDRNTEAFF. Written as DNA, the CDR3 is TGTGCCAGCAGTCCTTATGACAGGAACACTGAAGCTTTCTTT.

The rearrangement uses TRBV29-1 and TRBJ2-1; D is unclear. Germline V CDR1 and CDR2: SQVTM, ANQGSEA. The CDR3 covers 14 residues. CDR3 in amino acids: CSVPRGSSYNEQFF. Here the CDR3 DNA reads TGCAGTGTCCCGCGAGGCAGCTCCTACAATGAGCAGTTCTTC.

The sample holds a few counts of this clone. J is TRBJ1-6 and V is TRBV30, with D perhaps TRBD1 (5 bases). Germline V CDR1 and CDR2: GTSNPN, SVGIG (reference sequence). The CDR3 length is 14 residues. Between the trimmed V and J ends, which lost 0 bases and 10 bases, there was a span of 13 bases. CDR3 bases: TGTGCCTGGAGTGTCCAGGGAAAGGGGTCACCCCTCCACTTT. Protein product: CAWSVQGKGSPLHF.

The chain carries TRBV5-1 and TRBJ1-1; 8 positions agree with TRBD1. With V trimmed by 4 bases and J by 2 bases, 7 bases remained unmatched. This CDR3 has 15 residues. Per the germline V gene, CDR1 is SGHRS and CDR2 is YFSETQ. The CDR3 here is CASSLDRALNTEAFF. The CDR3 nucleotides read TGCGCCAGCAGCCTGGACAGGGCCCTTAACACTGAAGCTTTCTTT.